This is a list of T cell receptor beta chains from one sample in a study of shared clonotypes between healthy human individuals. Repertoires were generated with immunoSEQ multiplex PCR, while TCRdb's copy carries only in-frame clones and drops some. The sample carries some 200,000 clones, roughly 70% recorded once. The sample was memory CD4+ T cells sorted from blood. These TCRs come from a young man in good health. Both conserved end residues are part of each CDR3. The D gene is left open where the match is weak. Clone size appears in some rows only: once, few, many, or a class for an expanded clone.

>TRBV4-2|NA|TRBJ2-1|NA
TGTGCCAGCAGCCAAGATCTAGGGACCACCGCTGCTAGTGCGGAGTTCTTC
CASSQDLGTTAASAEFF
>TRBV9|NA|TRBJ2-7|NA
TGTGCCAGCAGCGTAGAGGCTAGCTACGAGCAGTACTTC
CASSVEASYEQYF
>TRBV11-2|many|TRBJ1-1|NA
TGTGCCAGCAGCCCGGGACAGAACACTGAAGCTTTCTTT
CASSPGQNTEAFF
>TRBV5-6|NA|TRBJ2-1|NA
TGTGCCAGCAGGAGGGTGGATGAGCAGTTCTTC
CASRRVDEQFF
>TRBV9|few|TRBJ2-1|TRBD2
TGTGCCAGCAGCGTGGAACTAGCGGGAGGCAATGAGCAGTTCTTC
CASSVELAGGNEQFF
>TRBV9|few|TRBJ2-1|NA
TGTGCCAGCACGATCGGGACCGAGCCTTACAATGAGCAGTTCTTC
CASTIGTEPYNEQFF
>TRBV5-1|NA|TRBJ2-5|NA
TGCGCCAGCAGCCCCGGACCCGTGCAAGAGACCCAGTACTTC
CASSPGPVQETQYF
>TRBV7-2|NA|TRBJ2-7|NA
TGTGCCAGCAGCTTAGGCCCCGGACTGACGTACGAGCAGTACTTC
CASSLGPGLTYEQYF
>TRBV5-6|few|TRBJ1-2|NA
TGTGCCAGCAACCCACAAAGATCAAACTATGGCTACACCTTC
CASNPQRSNYGYTF
>TRBV7-8|few|TRBJ2-6|NA
TGTGCCAGCAGCTTAGTAGGGGATCTCTCTGGGGCCAACGTCCTGACTTTC
CASSLVGDLSGANVLTF
>TRBV20-1|few|TRBJ2-7|NA
TGCAGTGCTGGTCAATACGAGCAGTACTTC
CSAGQYEQYF
>TRBV27|NA|TRBJ1-4|NA
TGTGCCAGCAGTTTAAGTCGTCGTGGGCAGGGAGGGGAAAAACTGTTTTTT
CASSLSRRGQGGEKLFF
>TRBV7-8|NA|TRBJ2-1|TRBD2
TGTGCCAGCAGCTTAGGATACACTAGCGGGAGATACGGTGAGCAGTTCTTC
CASSLGYTSGRYGEQFF
>TRBV7-8|NA|TRBJ2-1|TRBD2
TGTGCCAGCAGCCCTCGGACTAGCGGAGCCACAGCAATCTTC
CASSPRTSGATAIF
>TRBV15|NA|TRBJ2-7|NA
TGTGCCACCAGCAGGGAGGGACAGCGCTACGAGCAGTACTTC
CATSREGQRYEQYF
>TRBV10-3|NA|TRBJ2-7|TRBD2
TGTGCCATCAGTGCGGGGACTAGCGGAACCTACGAGCAGTACTTC
CAISAGTSGTYEQYF
>TRBV10-1|once|TRBJ2-5|TRBD2
TGCGCCAGCAGCCTCGGGGGGACCGGGGGGGAGACCCAGTACTTC
CASSLGGTGGETQYF
>TRBV28|NA|TRBJ1-5|TRBD1
TGTGCCAGCAGTTTCCCCGGGACAGCATATCAGCCCCAGCATTTT
CASSFPGTAYQPQHF